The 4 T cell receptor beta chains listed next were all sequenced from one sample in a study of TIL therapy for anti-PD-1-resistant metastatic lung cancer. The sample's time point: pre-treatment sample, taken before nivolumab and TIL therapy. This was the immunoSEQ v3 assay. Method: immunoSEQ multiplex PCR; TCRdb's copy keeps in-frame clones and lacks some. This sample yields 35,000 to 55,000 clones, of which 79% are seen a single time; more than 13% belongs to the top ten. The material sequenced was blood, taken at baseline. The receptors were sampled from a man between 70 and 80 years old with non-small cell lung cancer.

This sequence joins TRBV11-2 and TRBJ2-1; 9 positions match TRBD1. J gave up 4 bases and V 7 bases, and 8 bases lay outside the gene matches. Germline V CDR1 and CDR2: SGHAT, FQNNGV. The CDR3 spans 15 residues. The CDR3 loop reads CASTLDRGEYNEQFF. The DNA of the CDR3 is TGTGCCAGCACCCTAGACAGGGGGGAATACAATGAGCAGTTCTTC.

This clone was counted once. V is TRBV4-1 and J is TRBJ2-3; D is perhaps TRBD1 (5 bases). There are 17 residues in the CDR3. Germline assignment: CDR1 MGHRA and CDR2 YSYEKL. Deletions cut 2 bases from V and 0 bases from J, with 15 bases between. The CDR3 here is CASSQSITGFSTDTQYF. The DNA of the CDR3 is TGCGCCAGCAGCCAATCCATTACAGGATTCAGCACAGATACGCAGTATTTT.

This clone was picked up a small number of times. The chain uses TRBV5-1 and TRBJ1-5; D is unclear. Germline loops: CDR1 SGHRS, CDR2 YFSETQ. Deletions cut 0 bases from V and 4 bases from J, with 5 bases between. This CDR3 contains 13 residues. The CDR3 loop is CASSLDLNQPQHF. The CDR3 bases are TGCGCCAGCAGCTTGGACTTGAATCAGCCCCAGCATTTT.

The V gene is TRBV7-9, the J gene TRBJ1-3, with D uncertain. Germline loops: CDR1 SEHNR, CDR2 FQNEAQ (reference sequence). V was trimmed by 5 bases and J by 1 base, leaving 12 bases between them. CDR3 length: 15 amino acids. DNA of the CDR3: TGTGCCAGCAGCCCGTCCGTTACTTCTGGAAACACCATATATTTT. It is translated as CASSPSVTSGNTIYF.